Reported below is one TCR beta chain. Its antigen has not been determined. One base away there is no much larger clone; base qualities are not given. Libraries came from 5' RACE. TCRdb shows the sequencer as Illumina HiSeq 2500. A second PCR of roughly 6 to 12 cycles was performed with a sample-barcoded 5' primer and a J-beta primer mix. A unique molecular identifier was introduced onto each TCR beta cDNA molecule by a template-switch 5' adaptor carrying 12 random nucleotides. At least 2.5 million CDR3-containing paired-end reads were obtained from each sample. The Mint cDNA synthesis kit, primed by a TRBC-specific oligonucleotide, was used to synthesize first-strand cDNA from all RNA. After uracil-DNA glycosylase treatment, a first 18-cycle PCR used universal primers M1SS and BC2_uni_R on all cDNA. The original pipeline was this. Each sample was normalized by randomly selecting 1 million high-quality reads, each carrying a distinct molecular identifier. Instead of being binned into consensus sequences, reads with shared molecular identifiers were discarded. MiTCR, with a Q25 quality threshold and the strictest error-elimination algorithm, was used for CDR3 identification, clonotype clustering and error correction. A nonparametric unseen species model with Euler transformation was used to estimate a lower bound on total TCR beta diversity. TCRdb's own reprocessing of the public reads used fastp at Q25 and MiXCR and kept productive beta chains. Here each entry gathers all rows of one CDR3 protein and keeps the most common genes and DNA. The V and J calls were not made by the authors but by TCRdb's processing. This sample has some 1.5 million distinct CDR3 sequences in its table, and around 40% of those were observed once. The top ten clones comprise about 4% of the sample.

The source of the sample is a study of blood T cells in healthy people across ages (dated by TCRdb to the mid-2010s). Some background on the complete study: In model experiments, template switching captured roughly one uniquely barcoded TCR beta cDNA molecule for every two T cells. The study analyzed two additional independent replicas of 1 million unique cDNA reads from the same blood draw for two donors, one aged 18 to 30 and one aged 80 or older. To avoid experimental bias, donors of different ages were distributed randomly across sequencing lanes. Four age groups were formed from the donors: young (average 16 years), middle-aged (around 41), aged (62) and long-lived (around 80). To track age-related changes in TCR beta repertoire diversity, the study relied on deep sequencing normalized with unique cDNA molecular identifiers.

The donors were some 39 Caucasian individuals from Russia, aged roughly 6 to 100 years, who were systemically healthy. Approximately 11 milliliters of peripheral blood were drawn from each donor into EDTA-treated Vacutainer tubes. Ficoll-Paque density-gradient centrifugation was used to isolate PBMCs, with at least 6.5 million per sample. Total RNA, at least 5 micrograms per sample, was extracted from PBMCs with Trizol reagent. For every donor, an aliquot of PBMCs went through flow cytometry to measure the percentages of naive CD45RAhigh/CD27high T cells. V is cut by 6 bases and J by 0 bases, and the space between the germline ends is 15 bases. Looking up the germline V gene yields CDR1 MNHEY and CDR2 SVGEGT. The CDR3 covers 16 residues, taking in both the cysteine and the phenylalanine. The only DNA kept is the CDR3, 48 bases in frame from the first base. Beyond this particular receptor, the publication reports: Since profiling was done on bulk unsorted PBMCs, naive and antigen-experienced compartments could not be conclusively compared. As age increased, observed TCR beta diversity per million T cells dropped in a roughly linear way, and a significant reduction was already evident by age roughly 40. Estimates of total diversity from one million sequenced T cells were regarded as lower bounds and underestimates. Compared with the aged group, more naive CD4+ T cells, fewer expanded clones and increased TCR diversity were shown by the long-lived group, suggesting age selection. The percentage of naive T cells measured by flow cytometry correlated strongly with observed TCR beta diversity. The CMV infection status of donors was not known, potentially confounding age-related changes in expanded clonotypes.

The sequence was collected from a woman younger than 30 in good health. The chain joins TRBV6-2 or TRBV6-3 to TRBJ1-5; the D gene is not confidently resolved. Sequenced: blood. The DNA sequence follows: TGTGCCAGCAGCTCTGGAGGGCTTTATAGCAATCAGCCCCAGCATTTT. This encodes CASSSGGLYSNQPQHF.